Listed here are 24 T cell receptor beta chains from one sample, sequenced in a study of Ad26.COV2.S vaccination and SARS-CoV-2 variants. The treatment is: roughly 19 received Ad26.COV2.S at low or high dose, single or two shots; several received placebo; per-sample allocation not given. Samples analyzed were those drawn on day 63 after the first vaccine or placebo injection. Generated by immunoSEQ multiplex PCR, the TCRdb table keeps only in-frame clones and is missing some. The data show 300,000 to 500,000 clones, 80% to 90% seen once. The input for sequencing was peripheral blood, taken in a trial of Ad26.COV2.S vaccine versus placebo. The receptor source for this set is a person aged 18 to 65 who received the Ad26.COV2.S COVID-19 vaccine or a placebo.

This rearrangement joins TRBV6-1 to TRBJ2-4, with D perhaps matching TRBD1 or TRBD2 (5 bases each). The V and J ends lost 0 bases and 12 bases respectively, with 9 bases between them. CDR3 size: 12 residues. Germline V gene data show CDR1 as MNHNS and CDR2 as SASEGT. DNA for the CDR3: TGTGCCAGCAGTGAAGCTTTGAGGGGTCAGTACTTC. This codes for CASSEALRGQYF.

The chain has TRBV6-5 and TRBJ1-2; D uncertain. Germline V gene sequence: CDR1 MNHEY, CDR2 SVGAGI. This CDR3 has 13 amino acids. The germline V and J ends were trimmed by 2 bases and 3 bases, with 7 bases remaining between them. CDR3 coding DNA: TGTGCCAGCAGTTACCAGGTTGACTATGGCTACACCTTC. It translates to CASSYQVDYGYTF.

This rearrangement joins TRBV10-3 to TRBJ1-1; D may be TRBD1 (6 bases). This CDR3 is 12 amino acids long. CDR1 and CDR2 from the germline V gene are ENHRY and SYGVKD. Trimming cost V 4 bases and J 4 bases, with 7 bases left between them. In DNA form, the CDR3 reads TGTGCCATCAGTGCAGGGGTCACTGAAGCTTTCTTT. It translates to CAISAGVTEAFF.

The table lists this clone with a count of one. This chain links TRBV10-3 with TRBJ2-7; TRBD1 is a possible D gene (5 bases). The CDR3 consists of 15 residues. Per the germline V gene, CDR1 is ENHRY and CDR2 is SYGVKD. Trimming removed 7 bases from V and 6 bases from J, with 22 bases in between. CDR3 protein: CAINGSPQQVSEQYF. DNA for the CDR3: TGTGCCATCAATGGGTCGCCACAACAGGTATCCGAGCAGTACTTC.

The chain joins TRBV7-8 to TRBJ2-2; D ambiguous. The V and J ends lost 4 bases and 2 bases respectively, with 11 bases between them. CDR1 is SGHVS and CDR2 is FQNEAQ in the germline V gene. This CDR3 is built from 15 residues. The CDR3 coding sequence is TGTGCCAGCAGCTCCGGGCCTGGAAACACCGGGGAGCTGTTTTTT. This codes for CASSSGPGNTGELFF.

V usage is TRBV5-1 and J usage is TRBJ1-1; weak D call: TRBD1 (6 bases). Germline values: CDR1 SGHRS, CDR2 YFSETQ. There are 15 residues in the CDR3. The ends were cut back, 4 bases at V and 3 bases at J, with 16 bases in the middle. CDR3 amino acids: CASSKGVQRDTEAFF. For the CDR3, the DNA is TGCGCCAGCAGCAAGGGGGTCCAGAGAGACACTGAAGCTTTCTTT.

This clone was detected only once. The chain combines TRBV15 with TRBJ2-6; D is undetermined. V was pared by 0 bases and J by 4 bases, with 7 bases between. CDR1 is LNHNV, CDR2 YYDKDF, per germline (reference sequence). The CDR3 sequence is 15 residues long. CDR3 sequence (DNA): TGTGCCACCAGCAGAGACATACCCGGGGCCAACGTCCTGACTTTC. Translation: CATSRDIPGANVLTF.

The gene calls are TRBV20-1 and TRBJ2-2; D is tentatively TRBD1 or TRBD2 (5 bases each). The V gene lost 3 bases and the J gene lost 5 bases, with 13 bases spanning the gap. The CDR3 extends over 14 amino acids. Germline values: CDR1 DFQATT, CDR2 SNEGSKA (reference sequence). This CDR3 is CSASSAGWTGELFF. The CDR3 DNA follows: TGCAGTGCTAGTAGCGCAGGGTGGACCGGGGAGCTGTTTTTT.

The chain recombines TRBV9 with TRBJ1-2; D is undetermined. The CDR3 sequence is 13 residues long. V was clipped by 0 bases and J by 10 bases, with 13 bases between them. CDR1 is SGDLS, CDR2 YYNGEE, per germline. CDR3 sequence (DNA): TGTGCCAGCAGCGTAGCCCCCTTGGGTGACTACACCTTC. Amino acids: CASSVAPLGDYTF.

The chain joins TRBV23-1 to TRBJ2-7; D remains ambiguous. TRBV23-1 is sorted into the ORF group, with uncertain function. V gave up 3 bases and J gave up 4 bases, with 7 bases separating them. The CDR3 spans 12 residues. CDR3 DNA sequence: TGCGCCAGCAGTCAGGGCGTTTACGAGCAGTACTTC. As protein: CASSQGVYEQYF.

In DNA, the CDR3 is TGTGCCAGTAGTGTCACAGGAGTGTCTGAAGCTTTCTTT. Translation gives CASSVTGVSEAFF. The chain combines TRBV19 with TRBJ1-1, with a possible D match to TRBD1 (5 bases). The CDR3 covers 13 residues. Germline loops: CDR1 LNHDA, CDR2 SQIVND (reference sequence). The ends were cut back, 5 bases at V and 6 bases at J, with 13 bases in the middle.

This clone has just a few counts. The rearrangement links TRBV19 to TRBJ1-4, with TRBD1 matching over 7 bases. The CDR3 loop spans 18 amino acids. Germline-derived CDR1 and CDR2 are LNHDA and SQIVND (reference sequence). The junction had 23 bases not matched to a gene; V was cut back by 8 bases and J by 8 bases. In DNA, the CDR3 is TGTGCCAGTCAAAGGAGGGGACAGTGGTTACCGCGAGCCGAAAAACTGTTTTTT. This codes for CASQRRGQWLPRAEKLFF.

This clone was seen just once. V usage is TRBV11-2 and J usage is TRBJ2-2, with TRBD1 matching over 7 bases. V shed 5 bases, J shed 1 base, and the junction held 1 base outside the gene matches. Germline values: CDR1 SGHAT, CDR2 FQNNGV. This CDR3 comprises 14 residues. CDR3 DNA sequence: TGTGCCAGCAGCGGACAGGTGAACACCGGGGAGCTGTTTTTT. Amino acids: CASSGQVNTGELFF.

This chain links TRBV6-5 with TRBJ2-7; 7 bases agree with TRBD1. This CDR3 spans 12 amino acids. V shed 11 bases, J shed 2 bases, and the junction held 6 bases outside the gene matches. Germline CDR1 reads MNHEY; CDR2 reads SVGAGI. This CDR3 reads CAARQGPYEQYF. In DNA form, the CDR3 reads TGTGCCGCCAGACAGGGTCCCTACGAGCAGTACTTC.

This clone occurred once. The rearrangement joins TRBV7-8 to TRBJ1-2, with a weak D call TRBD1 (5 bases). V dropped 3 bases and J dropped 3 bases, with 8 bases sitting between them. Germline CDR1 is SGHVS and CDR2 is FQNEAQ. This CDR3 comprises 13 residues. DNA for the CDR3: TGTGCCAGCAGCTTGGGGGGTGACTATGGCTACACCTTC. Translating gives CASSLGGDYGYTF.

The chain uses TRBV11-2 and TRBJ2-7; TRBD2 matches at 8 bases. CDR3 length equals 15 residues. Germline V lookup: CDR1 SGHAT, CDR2 FQNNGV. V lost 6 bases, J lost 7 bases, and 14 bases stayed unmatched. The CDR3 bases are TGTGCCAGCAGTGTAGCAGGACTAGCAGACTTTGAGCAGTACTTC. This gives the protein CASSVAGLADFEQYF.

V usage is TRBV9 and J usage is TRBJ1-3, with TRBD1 as a possible D gene (5 bases). Germline-derived CDR1 and CDR2 are SGDLS and YYNGEE. The V end lost 0 bases, the J end lost 0 bases, and 10 bases lay between the germline ends. CDR3 length equals 16 residues. The CDR3 loop is CASSVETGNSGNTIYF. In nucleotides, the CDR3 is TGTGCCAGCAGCGTAGAAACAGGCAACTCTGGAAACACCATATATTTT. The full variable domain, rest sourced from reference TRBV9 and TRBJ1-3, is DSGVTQTPKHLITATGQRVTLRCSPRSGDLSVYWYQQSLDQGLQFLIQYYNGEERAKGNILERFSAQQFPDLHSELNLSSLELGDSALYFCASSVETGNSGNTIYFGEGSWLTVV.

The CDR3 region is CASSPGLRTDTQYF. In nucleotides, the CDR3 is TGTGCCAGCAGCCCGGGACTGCGCACAGATACGCAGTATTTT. J is TRBJ2-3 and V is TRBV11-2; the D gene is possibly TRBD2 (6 bases). The V gene lost 5 bases and the J gene lost 1 base, with 10 bases spanning the gap. CDR3 length equals 14 residues. Germline CDR1 is SGHAT and CDR2 is FQNNGV.

The CDR3, as DNA: TGTGCCAGTAGTCGACGGACAGAATGGGGCGGGGAGCTGTTTTTT. This encodes CASSRRTEWGGELFF. The chain joins TRBV19 to TRBJ2-2, with TRBD1 as a possible D gene (6 bases). The germline gives CDR1 LNHDA, CDR2 SQIVND (reference sequence). V was shortened by 5 bases and J by 7 bases, with 17 bases between the two germline ends. The CDR3 is made up of 15 amino acids.

The genes are TRBV2 and TRBJ1-1; D may be TRBD1 (5 bases). V was trimmed by 6 bases and J by 4 bases, leaving 12 bases between them. CDR1 and CDR2 from the germline V gene are SNHLY and FYNNEI. The CDR3 is 13 residues long. For the CDR3, the DNA is TGTGCCAGCAGAATCCCAGGGTCCACTGAAGCTTTCTTT. Amino acids: CASRIPGSTEAFF.

This chain links TRBV5-1 with TRBJ1-1; TRBD1 aligns across 7 bases. This CDR3 has 14 amino acids. The V segment lost 0 bases and the J segment 5 bases; nucleotides outside the gene matches: 4. CDR1 SGHRS and CDR2 YFSETQ come from the germline V gene. In nucleotides, the CDR3 is TGCGCCAGCAGCTTGGGACAGGGTGAGACTGAAGCTTTCTTT. Translation: CASSLGQGETEAFF.

V and J are TRBV7-9 and TRBJ2-3; D gene uncertain. With 1 base removed from V and 1 base from J, the gap between germline ends came to 6 bases. Germline lookup yields CDR1 SEHNR and CDR2 FQNEAQ (reference sequence). CDR3 size: 14 residues. The CDR3 spells CASSLGHGTDTQYF. The CDR3 region has the DNA TGTGCCAGCAGCTTAGGGCACGGCACAGATACGCAGTATTTT.

The rearrangement joins TRBV4-1 to TRBJ1-6; D gene ambiguous. The CDR3 totals 12 residues. The germline V and J ends were trimmed by 0 bases and 12 bases, with 6 bases remaining between them. The V gene's germline CDR1 is MGHRA and CDR2 YSYEKL. CDR3 nucleotides: TGCGCCAGCAGCCAAGAAGGTTTACCCCTCCACTTT. Encoded protein: CASSQEGLPLHF.

This rearrangement joins TRBV11-2 to TRBJ2-7; D may be TRBD2 (6 bases). Germline V gene lookup returns CDR1 SGHAT and CDR2 FQNNGV. The ends were cut back, 2 bases at V and 0 bases at J, with 11 bases in the middle. CDR3 length equals 15 residues. CDR3 loop: CASSLIRGSSYEQYF. CDR3 in DNA: TGTGCCAGCAGCTTAATACGGGGGAGCTCCTACGAGCAGTACTTC.